One and the same sample provided the 32 T cell receptor beta chains below, sequenced in a study of beta chain features in type 1 diabetes. Expressed TCRB transcripts were sequenced after all isolated RNA was converted to cDNA. The assay was immunoSEQ multiplex PCR, and TCRdb's table has in-frame clones only and misses some. Of roughly 450,000 clones in the sample, more than 9.5% were seen once. The sequenced sample was naive CD4+ T cells from blood. The receptors were gathered from a woman aged 18-35 years in good health.

This clone turned up a few times. This sequence joins TRBV7-6 and TRBJ2-3; D gene unclear. The CDR3 sequence is 15 residues long. Per germline, CDR1 SGHVS and CDR2 FNYEAQ. V lost 1 base, J lost 0 bases, and 8 bases lay in between. This CDR3 reads CASSLGATSTDTQYF. The CDR3 DNA is TGTGCCAGCAGCTTAGGGGCCACCAGCACAGATACGCAGTATTTT. Based on the CDR3 plus reference TRBV7-6 and TRBJ2-3, the full variable domain is GAGVSQSPRYKVTKRGQDVALRCDPISGHVSLYWYRQALGQGPEFLTYFNYEAQQDKSGLPNDRFSAERPEGSISTLTIQRTEQRDSAMYRCASSLGATSTDTQYFGPGTRLTVL.

The table lists this clone with a few counts. The genes are TRBV4-1 and TRBJ2-4; 8 nucleotides line up with TRBD1. Germline V lookup: CDR1 MGHRA, CDR2 YSYEKL. The CDR3 is 14 amino acids. V lost 7 bases, J lost 4 bases, and 6 bases stayed unmatched. CDR3 sequence reads: CASKRGQEKNIQYF. The CDR3 DNA sequence: TGCGCCAGCAAAAGGGGACAGGAAAAAAACATTCAGTACTTC.

This clone was observed a handful of times. CDR3: CASSPVGTGYSGANVLTF. As DNA, the CDR3 is TGTGCCAGCTCACCGGTAGGGACAGGTTACTCTGGGGCCAACGTCCTGACTTTC. The chain recombines TRBV18 with TRBJ2-6; 8 nucleotides align to TRBD1. With V trimmed by 3 bases and J by 0 bases, 7 bases remained unmatched. Germline V gene lookup returns CDR1 KGHSH and CDR2 LQKENI. This CDR3 contains 18 residues. Drawing the rest from reference TRBV18 and TRBJ2-6, the complete variable domain is NAGVMQNPRHLVRRRGQEARLRCSPMKGHSHVYWYRQLPEEGLKFMVYLQKENIIDESGMPKERFSAEFPKEGPSILRIQQVVRGDSAAYFCASSPVGTGYSGANVLTFGAGSRLTVL.

This clone came up a few times. The chain is built from TRBV5-4 and TRBJ1-6; D might be TRBD1 (6 bases). The CDR3 runs to 17 residues. Germline CDR1 and CDR2: SGHNT and YYREEE (reference sequence). Trimming stripped 4 bases from V and 0 bases from J, with 14 bases between. CDR3 sequence (DNA): TGTGCCAGCAGCCGGGCCGCGGGGGCCTCCTATAATTCACCCCTCCACTTT. Translated: CASSRAAGASYNSPLHF.

The gene calls are TRBV14 and TRBJ1-2, with TRBD1 as a possible D gene (6 bases). CDR1 and CDR2 from the germline V gene are SGHDN and FVKESK. The germline V and J ends were trimmed by 6 bases and 5 bases, with 22 bases remaining between them. The CDR3 spans 16 residues. CDR3 in amino acids: CASRPTRGPSSYGYTF. CDR3 nucleotides: TGTGCCAGCAGACCGACCAGGGGCCCGTCCTCATATGGCTACACCTTC.

There are a few counts of this clone. V usage is TRBV2 and J usage is TRBJ2-1; 11 bases align to TRBD2. The germline V gene has CDR1 SNHLY and CDR2 FYNNEI. V was pared by 7 bases and J by 5 bases, with 10 bases of the junction left unmatched. The CDR3 spans 16 residues. CDR3 DNA sequence: TGTGCCAGCATGAGGGTTCTGGGACTAGCGGACAATGAGCAGTTCTTC. It translates to CASMRVLGLADNEQFF.

This clone was picked up a small number of times. The chain combines TRBV23-1 with TRBJ2-7, with D unclear. TRBV23-1 is treated as an ORF (open reading frame) with a function not yet certain. The V and J ends lost 4 bases and 0 bases respectively, with 7 bases between them. There are 13 residues in the CDR3. The DNA for the CDR3 is TGCGCCAGCAGTCTCAGGCCCTCCTACGAGCAGTACGTC. Translating gives CASSLRPSYEQYV.

The CDR3 loop reads CASSTLGRGEQFF. CDR3 nucleotides: TGTGCCAGTAGTACCCTCGGCCGGGGCGAGCAGTTCTTC. J is TRBJ2-1 and V is TRBV19, with D possibly called TRBD1 or TRBD2 (5 bases each). The CDR3 spans 13 residues. V lost 4 bases and J 10 bases, leaving 14 bases between the germline ends. The germline gives CDR1 LNHDA, CDR2 SQIVND (reference sequence).

Concerning this clone: The same CDR3 is also encoded by other DNA sequences in this sample. CDR3 region: CSATGGNTIYF. CDR3 coding DNA: TGCAGTGCTACCGGGGGAAACACCATATATTTT. The chain couples TRBV20-1 to TRBJ1-3; D is unclear. Between the trimmed V and J ends, which lost 4 bases and 4 bases, there was a span of 5 bases. Germline V gene sequence: CDR1 DFQATT, CDR2 SNEGSKA (reference sequence). This CDR3 has 11 amino acids.

The rearrangement uses TRBV9 and TRBJ2-1, with D perhaps given as TRBD1 or TRBD2 (5 bases each). The CDR3 totals 15 residues. Trimming pared 4 bases from V and 7 bases from J, leaving 18 bases between. Per germline, CDR1 SGDLS and CDR2 YYNGEE. CDR3 coding DNA: TGTGCCAGCAGCACGCAGGGAGTCGGTGGTAATGAGCAGTTCTTC. It codes for CASSTQGVGGNEQFF.

This rearrangement joins TRBV5-1 to TRBJ2-5; tentative D call: TRBD1 (5 bases). Looked up from germline, CDR1 is SGHRS and CDR2 is YFSETQ. CDR3 length: 13 amino acids. V was cut by 2 bases and J by 4 bases, with 9 bases left in between. CDR3 in amino acids: CASSFRVRETQYF. The CDR3 DNA sequence: TGCGCCAGCAGCTTCAGGGTACGAGAGACCCAGTACTTC.

This rearrangement joins TRBV6-5 to TRBJ1-6; D perhaps matches TRBD1 (5 bases). CDR1 MNHEY and CDR2 SVGAGI come from the germline V gene. The V gene lost 2 bases and the J gene lost 8 bases, with 7 bases spanning the gap. The CDR3 is made up of 13 amino acids. CDR3 nucleotide sequence: TGTGCCAGCAGTTACGACAGCGATTCACCCCTCCACTTT. Encoded protein: CASSYDSDSPLHF.

The chain has TRBV9 and TRBJ2-7; 8 bases are a match to TRBD1. The V segment lost 3 bases and the J segment 4 bases; nucleotides outside the gene matches: 6. Germline lookup yields CDR1 SGDLS and CDR2 YYNGEE. This CDR3 is 14 amino acids long. CDR3 sequence: CASSGGQGSYEQYF. CDR3 bases: TGTGCCAGCAGCGGCGGACAGGGATCTTACGAGCAGTACTTC.

This chain joins TRBV5-1 and TRBJ2-5; tentative D call: TRBD2 (6 bases). This CDR3 contains 13 residues. Germline assignment: CDR1 SGHRS and CDR2 YFSETQ. Deletions cut 1 base from V and 5 bases from J, with 9 bases between. The CDR3 DNA sequence: TGCGCCAGCAGCTTGACCAGCGGGGAGACCCAGTACTTC. It is translated as CASSLTSGETQYF.

In its sample, this clone was seen a few times. This sequence joins TRBV25-1 and TRBJ1-1, with D hard to call. CDR1 MGHDK and CDR2 SYGVNS come from the germline V gene. V shed 3 bases and J shed 3 bases, with 8 bases lying between them. The CDR3 has 13 amino acids. CDR3 region: CASSENHHTEAFF. CDR3 in DNA: TGTGCCAGCAGTGAGAACCATCACACTGAAGCTTTCTTT.

The chain combines TRBV29-1 with TRBJ2-3, with 9 bases fitting TRBD1. Trimming at V came to 3 bases and at J to 0 bases, leaving 4 bases not matched to a gene. Germline V gene sequence: CDR1 SQVTM, CDR2 ANQGSEA. CDR3 length: 15 residues. Here the CDR3 DNA reads TGCAGCGTTGATGGCGGGACAGGGAGCACAGATACGCAGTATTTT. Its protein is CSVDGGTGSTDTQYF.

Only a few counts were recorded for this clone. The chain carries TRBV11-3 and TRBJ1-1; TRBD1 might be the D (5 bases). Germline lookup yields CDR1 SGHNT and CDR2 YENEEA. This CDR3 has 13 residues. V was shortened by 2 bases and J by 2 bases, with 6 bases between the two germline ends. The CDR3 DNA is TGTGCCAGCAGCTTACAGGGAAACACTGAAGCTTTCTTT. Protein sequence: CASSLQGNTEAFF.

J is TRBJ1-2 and V is TRBV5-1; no reliable D call. Trimming took off 4 bases at V and 7 bases at J, with 14 bases between the two ends. The CDR3 is 13 amino acids. Germline-derived CDR1 and CDR2 are SGHRS and YFSETQ. CDR3 amino acids: CASSNAGRSGYTF. The CDR3 DNA follows: TGCGCCAGCAGCAACGCCGGGAGGAGTGGCTACACCTTC.

A few counts support this clone. CDR3 amino acids: CSVFGFDTGELFF. For the CDR3, the DNA is TGCAGCGTCTTTGGGTTTGACACCGGGGAGCTGTTTTTT. The gene calls are TRBV29-1 and TRBJ2-2; D is unresolved. V was clipped by 6 bases and J by 3 bases, with 11 bases between them. CDR1 SQVTM and CDR2 ANQGSEA come from the germline V gene. The CDR3 is made up of 13 amino acids.

There are a few counts of this clone. The chain carries TRBV7-2 and TRBJ2-5, with a tentative D call TRBD2 (5 bases). Germline lookup yields CDR1 SGHTA and CDR2 FQGNSA. This CDR3 spans 15 amino acids. V lost 0 bases, J lost 4 bases, and 12 bases lay in between. As DNA, the CDR3 is TGTGCCAGCAGCTTAGCGGGAGCCCCCAGAGAGACCCAGTACTTC. Its translation: CASSLAGAPRETQYF.

V and J are TRBV5-6 and TRBJ1-2; 7 bases map to TRBD1. V lost 5 bases to trimming and J lost 1 base; unmatched junction nucleotides: 11. The CDR3 covers 16 residues. Germline V gene lookup returns CDR1 SGHDT and CDR2 YYEEEE. CDR3 coding DNA: TGTGCCAGCAGACTGACCCACAGGGGACTTAACTATGGCTACACCTTC. Its translation is CASRLTHRGLNYGYTF.

This chain uses TRBV27 with TRBJ2-1, with 11 positions matching TRBD2. The CDR3 runs 15 residues. Germline-derived CDR1 and CDR2 are MNHEY and SMNVEV (reference sequence). V lost 5 bases and J lost 8; bases outside the gene matches: 8. The CDR3 reads CASSRVAGGRDEQFF. DNA for the CDR3: TGTGCCAGCAGTCGTGTAGCGGGAGGGCGAGATGAGCAGTTCTTC.

This clone was seen a handful of times. The chain links TRBV7-9 to TRBJ2-1, with 13 bases identical to TRBD2. This CDR3 region has 17 residues. The ends lost 7 bases at V and 0 bases at J; junction bases unmatched: 6. CDR1 is SEHNR and CDR2 is FQNEAQ in the germline V gene (reference sequence). CDR3: CASKILAGGSSYNEQFF. DNA for the CDR3: TGTGCCAGCAAAATACTAGCGGGAGGGAGCTCCTACAATGAGCAGTTCTTC.

The gene calls are TRBV9 and TRBJ2-2; D call uncertain. The CDR3 totals 16 residues. V lost 1 base to trimming and J lost 3 bases, with 13 bases between them. In germline, CDR1 is SGDLS, CDR2 YYNGEE. Here the CDR3 reads CASSVSGSGYTGELFF. For the CDR3, the DNA is TGTGCCAGCAGCGTATCAGGTTCTGGGTACACCGGGGAGCTGTTTTTT.

This clone was counted between two and nine times. The chain is built from TRBV9 and TRBJ2-1, with TRBD1 matching 8 bases. The V and J ends lost 4 bases and 0 bases, in that order; junction bases with no gene match: 3. The CDR3 is made up of 15 amino acids. In germline, CDR1 is SGDLS, CDR2 YYNGEE. CDR3 residues: CASSSGGFSYNEQFF. CDR3 nucleotide sequence: TGTGCCAGCAGCTCAGGGGGCTTCTCCTACAATGAGCAGTTCTTC.

This clone was detected only a few times. V usage is TRBV7-9 and J usage is TRBJ2-3; TRBD1 is a possible D gene (6 bases). Germline CDR1 reads SEHNR; CDR2 reads FQNEAQ (reference sequence). Trimming shortened V by 1 base and J by 1 base, and 15 bases separated the two germline ends. The CDR3 consists of 17 residues. CDR3 in amino acids: CASSLGNSGVGTDTQYF. The CDR3 DNA reads TGTGCCAGCAGCTTAGGAAATTCAGGGGTCGGCACAGATACGCAGTATTTT.

The rearrangement joins TRBV27 to TRBJ2-1; possible D gene TRBD1, 5 bases. Germline V CDR1 and CDR2: MNHEY, SMNVEV (reference sequence). V was pared by 5 bases and J by 4 bases, with 18 bases between. This CDR3 is 16 amino acids long. As DNA, the CDR3 is TGTGCCAGCAGTCCGTTTGGGGCGTCCCTTTACAATGAGCAGTTCTTC. This translates into CASSPFGASLYNEQFF.

This clone was counted at least ten times. This rearrangement joins TRBV16 to TRBJ2-1; the D is unclear. CDR3 length: 11 residues. V was pared by 2 bases and J by 14 bases, with 10 bases between. Germline CDR1 KGHSY, CDR2 FQNENV. The CDR3 protein is CASSQQYLEFF. The CDR3 region has the DNA TGTGCCAGCAGCCAACAATATTTGGAGTTCTTC.

The genes are TRBV7-2 and TRBJ2-5; D ambiguous. V lost 3 bases and J lost 0, with 8 bases in between. CDR1 is SGHTA and CDR2 is FQGNSA in the germline V gene. The CDR3 has 14 residues. DNA of the CDR3: TGTGCCAGCAGCTTGCGTCGGTACCAAGAGACCCAGTACTTC. Residues: CASSLRRYQETQYF. Supplemented by reference TRBV7-2 and TRBJ2-5, the full variable domain reads GAGVSQSPSNKVTEKGKDVELRCDPISGHTALYWYRQSLGQGLEFLIYFQGNSAPDKSGLPSDRFSAERTGGSVSTLTIQRTQQEDSAVYLCASSLRRYQETQYFGPGTRLLVL.

This rearrangement joins TRBV9 to TRBJ1-5, with TRBD1 matching 7 bases. Unmatched junction bases numbered 6, after V lost 3 bases and J lost 6 bases. Germline values: CDR1 SGDLS, CDR2 YYNGEE. CDR3 length: 14 amino acids. CDR3 sequence: CASSGPGQLQPQHF. Here the CDR3 DNA reads TGTGCCAGCAGCGGACCGGGACAGCTTCAGCCCCAGCATTTT.

This chain links TRBV28 with TRBJ2-1; tentatively, D is TRBD1 or TRBD2 (5 bases each). There are 13 residues in the CDR3. Germline assignment: CDR1 MDHEN and CDR2 SYDVKM. V lost 9 bases and J lost 1, with 10 bases in between. CDR3 region: CASGGYSYNEQFF. DNA for the CDR3: TGTGCCAGTGGGGGTTATTCCTACAATGAGCAGTTCTTC.

This clone was detected a few times. The chain links TRBV7-2 to TRBJ2-7, with D tentatively TRBD1 (6 bases). CDR1 is SGHTA and CDR2 is FQGNSA in the germline V gene. V lost 1 base, J lost 2 bases, and 15 bases lay in between. CDR3 size: 16 residues. CDR3 in DNA: TGTGCCAGCAGCTTAGGATCGTCAGGGGTCACCTACGAGCAGTACTTC. Its translation is CASSLGSSGVTYEQYF.